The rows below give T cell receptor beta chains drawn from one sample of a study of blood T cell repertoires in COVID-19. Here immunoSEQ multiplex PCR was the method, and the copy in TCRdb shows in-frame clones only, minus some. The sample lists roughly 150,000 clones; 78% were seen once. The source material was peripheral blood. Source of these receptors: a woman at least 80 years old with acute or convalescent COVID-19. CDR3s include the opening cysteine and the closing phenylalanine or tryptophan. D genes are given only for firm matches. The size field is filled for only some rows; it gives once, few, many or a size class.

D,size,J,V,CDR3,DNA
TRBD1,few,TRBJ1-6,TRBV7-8,CASSLDRGNSPLHF,TGTGCCAGCAGCTTAGACAGGGGTAATTCACCCCTCCACTTT
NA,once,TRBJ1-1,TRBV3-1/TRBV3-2,CASSPTGWPTEAFF,TGTGCCAGCAGCCCTACAGGGTGGCCCACTGAAGCTTTCTTT
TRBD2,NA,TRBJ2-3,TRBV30,CASGLASDTQYF,TGTGCCTCGGGACTAGCCTCAGATACGCAGTATTTT
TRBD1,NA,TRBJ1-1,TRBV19,CASSNRDSEAFF,TGTGCCAGTAGTAACCGGGACAGCGAAGCTTTCTTT
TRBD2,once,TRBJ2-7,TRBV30,CAWDKGGPSREQYF,TGTGCCTGGGACAAGGGAGGGCCTTCGAGAGAGCAGTACTTC
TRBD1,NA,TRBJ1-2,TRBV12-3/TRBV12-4,CASATGDGYTF,TGTGCCAGCGCGACAGGGGATGGCTACACCTTC
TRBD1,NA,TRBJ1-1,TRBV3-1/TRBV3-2,CASRQGGGTEAFF,TGTGCCAGCAGACAGGGGGGTGGAACTGAAGCTTTCTTT
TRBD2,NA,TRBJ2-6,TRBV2,CASSSGAGGSGANVLTF,TGTGCCAGCAGTAGCGGGGCAGGCGGCTCTGGGGCCAACGTCCTGACTTTC
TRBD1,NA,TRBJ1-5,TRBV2,CASSKSQGVNQPQHF,TGTGCCAGCAGCAAAAGTCAGGGGGTCAATCAGCCCCAGCATTTT
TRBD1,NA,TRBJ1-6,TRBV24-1,CATSEHETGERSPLHF,TGTGCCACCAGTGAGCACGAGACAGGGGAGAGATCACCCCTCCACTTT
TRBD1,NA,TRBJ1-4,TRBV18,CASSPPTGSGELFF,TGTGCCAGCTCACCACCGACAGGGAGTGGGGAACTGTTTTTT
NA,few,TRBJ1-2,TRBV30,CAWSVTHLGYTF,TGTGCCTGGAGTGTAACGCACTTGGGCTACACCTTC
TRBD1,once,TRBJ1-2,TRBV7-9,CASSPGGGQSLYGYTF,TGTGCCAGCAGCCCCGGGGGGGGACAGTCCTTATATGGCTACACCTTC
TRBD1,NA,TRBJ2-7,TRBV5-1,CASSPLPGQATYEQYF,TGCGCCAGCAGCCCCCTGCCGGGACAGGCTACCTACGAGCAGTACTTC
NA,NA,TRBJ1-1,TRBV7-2,CASVKQALNTEAFF,TGTGCCAGCGTAAAACAGGCCTTGAACACTGAAGCTTTCTTT
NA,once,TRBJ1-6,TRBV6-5,CASSYSSNSPLHF,TGTGCCAGCAGTTACTCGAGTAATTCACCCCTCCACTTT
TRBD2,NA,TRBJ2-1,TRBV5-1,CASSTAGTSVEEQFF,TGCGCCAGCAGCACAGCCGGGACTAGCGTTGAAGAGCAGTTCTTC
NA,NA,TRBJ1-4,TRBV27,CASSTRGGEKLFF,TGTGCCAGCAGTACCCGGGGGGGGGAAAAACTGTTTTTT
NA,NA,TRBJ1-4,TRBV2,CASIKGATNEKLFF,TGTGCCAGCATCAAGGGGGCAACTAATGAAAAACTGTTTTTT
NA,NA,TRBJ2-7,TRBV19,CASSINVGPSYEQYF,TGTGCCAGTAGTATAAATGTGGGGCCCTCCTACGAGCAGTACTTC